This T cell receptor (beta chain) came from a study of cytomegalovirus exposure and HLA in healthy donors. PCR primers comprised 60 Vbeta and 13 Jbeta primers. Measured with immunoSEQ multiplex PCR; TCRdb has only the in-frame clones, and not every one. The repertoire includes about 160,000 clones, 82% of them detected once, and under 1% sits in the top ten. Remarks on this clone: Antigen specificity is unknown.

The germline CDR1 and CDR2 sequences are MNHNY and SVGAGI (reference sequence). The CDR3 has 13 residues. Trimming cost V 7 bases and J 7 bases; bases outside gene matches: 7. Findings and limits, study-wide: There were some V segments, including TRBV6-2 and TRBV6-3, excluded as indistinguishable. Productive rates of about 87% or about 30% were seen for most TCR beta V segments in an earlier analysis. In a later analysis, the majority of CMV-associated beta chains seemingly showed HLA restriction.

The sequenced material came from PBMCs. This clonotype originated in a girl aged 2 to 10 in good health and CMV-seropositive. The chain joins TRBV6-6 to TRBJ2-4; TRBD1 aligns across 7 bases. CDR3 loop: CASKQGQGNIQYF. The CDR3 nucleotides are TGTGCCAGCAAACAGGGGCAGGGTAACATTCAGTACTTC.